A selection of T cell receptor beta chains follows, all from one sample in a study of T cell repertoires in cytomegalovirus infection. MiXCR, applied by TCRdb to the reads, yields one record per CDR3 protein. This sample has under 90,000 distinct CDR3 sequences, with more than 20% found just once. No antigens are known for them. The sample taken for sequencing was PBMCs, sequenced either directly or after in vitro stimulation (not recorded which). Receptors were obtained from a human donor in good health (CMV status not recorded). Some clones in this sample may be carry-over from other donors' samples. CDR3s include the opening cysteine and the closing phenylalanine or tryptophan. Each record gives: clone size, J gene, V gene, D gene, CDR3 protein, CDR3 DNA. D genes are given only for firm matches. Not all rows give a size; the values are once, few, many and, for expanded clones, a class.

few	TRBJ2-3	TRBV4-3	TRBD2	CASSQDRRLAGGDTQYF	TGCGCCAGCAGCCAAGATCGGAGGCTAGCGGGAGGAGATACGCAGTATTTT
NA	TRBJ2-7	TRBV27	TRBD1	CASSNGFGGRGHEQYF	TGTGCCAGCTCCAACGGATTTGGCGGCAGGGGGCACGAGCAGTACTTC
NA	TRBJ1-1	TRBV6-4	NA	CASSDSGDYMNTEAFF	TGTGCCAGCAGTGACTCGGGGGACTACATGAACACTGAAGCTTTCTTT
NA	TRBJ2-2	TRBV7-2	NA	CASSLLVMNTGELFF	TGTGCCAGCAGCTTGCTGGTCATGAACACCGGGGAGCTGTTTTTT
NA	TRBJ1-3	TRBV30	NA	CACNGPFSGNTIYF	TGTGCCTGTAACGGCCCCTTCTCTGGAAACACCATATATTTT
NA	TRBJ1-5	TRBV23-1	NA	CASSRDDSNQPQHF	TGCGCCAGCAGTCGGGACGACAGCAATCAGCCCCAGCATTTT
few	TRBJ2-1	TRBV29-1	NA	CSVEGVGASSSYNEQFF	TGCAGCGTCGAGGGCGTGGGGGCCTCCAGCTCCTACAATGAGCAGTTCTTC
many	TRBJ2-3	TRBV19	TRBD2	CASSRSGRAWTDTQYF	TGTGCCAGTAGTAGGAGCGGGAGGGCCTGGACAGATACGCAGTATTTT
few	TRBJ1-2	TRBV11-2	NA	CASSRSKGGGYTF	TGTGCCAGCAGCCGGTCAAAGGGAGGTGGCTACACCTTC
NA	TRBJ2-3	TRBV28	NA	CASSRITQYF	TGTGCCAGCAGTCGCATTACGCAGTATTTT
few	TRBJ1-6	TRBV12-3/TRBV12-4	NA	CASMVLAGNSPLHF	TGTGCCAGCATGGTCCTCGCGGGCAATTCACCCCTCCACTTT
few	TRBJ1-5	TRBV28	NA	CASSGSNQPQHF	TGTGCCAGCAGTGGCAGTAATCAGCCCCAGCATTTT
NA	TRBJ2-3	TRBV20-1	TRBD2	CSAIRTSGTDTQYF	TGCAGTGCTATTAGGACTAGCGGCACAGATACGCAGTATTTT
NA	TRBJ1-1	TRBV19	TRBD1	CASSIFPGQGINTEAFF	TGTGCCAGTAGTATATTCCCGGGACAGGGGATTAACACTGAAGCTTTCTTT
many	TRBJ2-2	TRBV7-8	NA	CASSFRSGTGELFF	TGTGCCAGCAGCTTCCGTAGCGGCACCGGGGAGCTGTTTTTT
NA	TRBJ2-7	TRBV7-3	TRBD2	CASSSTSGDGYEQYF	TGTGCCAGCAGCTCGACTAGCGGAGATGGGTACGAGCAGTACTTC
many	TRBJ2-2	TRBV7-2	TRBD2	CASSLLAAVNTGELFF	TGTGCCAGCAGCTTACTAGCGGCCGTAAACACCGGGGAGCTGTTTTTT
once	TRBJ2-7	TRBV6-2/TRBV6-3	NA	CASSYSLGSYEQYF	TGTGCCAGCAGTTACTCTCTGGGGTCCTACGAGCAGTACTTC
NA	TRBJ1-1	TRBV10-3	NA	CAISESMVGNTEAFF	TGTGCCATCAGTGAGTCGATGGTGGGAAACACTGAAGCTTTCTTT
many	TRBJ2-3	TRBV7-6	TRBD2	CASSLPTTSGRAGVTDTQYF	TGTGCCAGCAGCTTACCGACTACTAGCGGGAGGGCCGGGGTCACAGATACGCAGTATTTT
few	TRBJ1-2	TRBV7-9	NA	CASSLVGTRVYSDGYTF	TGTGCCAGCAGCTTAGTTGGGACACGTGTCTATTCGGATGGCTACACCTTC
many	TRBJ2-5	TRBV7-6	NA	CASSRGQETQYF	TGTGCCAGCAGCCGAGGCCAAGAGACCCAGTACTTC
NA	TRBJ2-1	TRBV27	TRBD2	CASSSGTSGRAVHEQFF	TGTGCCAGCAGTTCGGGGACTAGCGGGAGGGCCGTCCATGAGCAGTTCTTC
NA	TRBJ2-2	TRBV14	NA	CASSQIWDKNTGELFF	TGTGCCAGCAGCCAAATCTGGGACAAGAACACCGGGGAGCTGTTTTTT
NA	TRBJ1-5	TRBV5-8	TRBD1	CASTGTGGLSNQPQHF	TGTGCCAGCACCGGTACAGGGGGATTGAGCAATCAGCCCCAGCATTTT
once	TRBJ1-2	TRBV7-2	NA	CASSFREEGYGYTF	TGTGCCAGCAGCTTCCGGGAGGAGGGATATGGCTACACCTTC
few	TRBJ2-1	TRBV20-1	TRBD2	CSAIDLAGGPNINEQFF	TGCAGTGCTATAGACTTAGCGGGAGGGCCGAATATAAATGAGCAGTTCTTC
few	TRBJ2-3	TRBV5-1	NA	CASSLDTGVTDTQYF	TGCGCCAGCAGCTTGGATACAGGAGTCACAGATACGCAGTATTTT
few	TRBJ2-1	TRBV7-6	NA	CASSFRSSEYNEQFF	TGTGCCAGCAGCTTTCGGTCTAGCGAGTACAATGAGCAGTTCTTC
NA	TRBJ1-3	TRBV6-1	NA	CASSPEGSSGNTIYF	TGTGCCAGCAGTCCCGAAGGGTCCTCTGGAAACACCATATATTTT
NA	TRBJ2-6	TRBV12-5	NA	CASGLNRQGTNAGANVLTF	TGTGCTAGTGGTTTGAACCGACAGGGGACTAACGCTGGGGCCAACGTCCTGACTTTC
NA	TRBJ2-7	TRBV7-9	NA	CASSAKEGQTYEQYF	TGTGCCAGCAGCGCGAAGGAAGGACAGACCTACGAGCAGTACTTC
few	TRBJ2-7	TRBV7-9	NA	CACGAGLAYEQYF	TGTGCCTGTGGGGCAGGGCTAGCCTACGAGCAGTACTTC
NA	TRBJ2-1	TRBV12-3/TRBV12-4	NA	CASSLHQGRGRNYNEQFF	TGTGCCAGCAGTCTCCACCAAGGTCGTGGGAGAAACTACAATGAGCAGTTCTTC
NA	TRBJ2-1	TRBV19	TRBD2	CASSRLAVYNEQFF	TGTGCCAGTAGCAGACTAGCCGTGTACAATGAGCAGTTCTTC
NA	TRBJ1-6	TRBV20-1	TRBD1	CSARDLRDSNSPLHF	TGCAGTGCTAGAGATCTTCGGGACAGCAATTCACCCCTCCACTTT
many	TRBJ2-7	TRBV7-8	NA	CASSLRTNRDIYEQYF	TGTGCCAGCAGCTTACGGACCAACCGGGACATCTACGAGCAGTACTTC
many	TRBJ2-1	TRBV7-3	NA	CASSLMGGDNEQFF	TGTGCCAGCAGCTTAATGGGCGGGGACAATGAGCAGTTCTTC
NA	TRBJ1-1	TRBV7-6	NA	CASSLGQPATEAFF	TGTGCCAGCAGCTTAGGGCAGCCAGCCACTGAAGCTTTCTTT
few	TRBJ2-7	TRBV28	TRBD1	CAGNRGQADEQYF	TGTGCCGGAAATCGGGGACAGGCGGACGAGCAGTACTTC
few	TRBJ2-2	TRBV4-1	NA	CASSQGTARGIAGELFF	TGCGCCAGCAGCCAAGGAACTGCCAGGGGAATTGCCGGGGAGCTGTTTTTT
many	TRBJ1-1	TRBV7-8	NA	CASSLRQTLFRNTEAFF	TGTGCCAGCAGCTTAAGGCAGACCCTTTTCAGGAACACTGAAGCTTTCTTT
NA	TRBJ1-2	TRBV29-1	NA	CSVTGSPGRHTF	TGCAGCGTTACAGGGAGTCCGGGCCGGCACACCTTC
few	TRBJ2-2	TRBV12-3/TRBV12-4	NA	CASSPGPGGELFF	TGTGCCAGCAGCCCAGGGCCCGGAGGGGAGCTGTTTTTT
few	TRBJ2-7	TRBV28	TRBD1	CASSLFPGQGNYEQYF	TGTGCCAGCAGTTTATTCCCCGGACAGGGGAACTACGAGCAGTACTTC